This TCR beta chain was sequenced during a study of cytomegalovirus exposure and HLA in healthy donors. Germline V gene lookup returns CDR1 SGHVS and CDR2 FNYEAQ. The CDR3 runs to 16 residues. After removal of 3 bases from V and 0 bases from J, the junction contained 4 bases not matched to a gene. Study results and caveats: In a later analysis, donors in an Asian-associated ancestry cluster reportedly had fewer N-insertions in productive TCRs than the cohort mean. The study found most TCR sequences rare, yet found some public TCRs in many donors. TCR beta chains numbering some 150 were designated cytomegalovirus-associated. Analyzed later, most CMV-associated TCR beta chains appeared HLA-restricted.

PCR primers comprised 60 Vbeta and 13 Jbeta primers. Profiling relied on immunoSEQ multiplex PCR, and the TCRdb table lists in-frame clones only, not all of them. The profile shows under 150,000 clones, approximately 84% of them singletons. Worth noting for this clone: Its antigen is not identified.

The chain has TRBV7-6 and TRBJ2-3; 9 positions match TRBD2. The receptor comes from a boy younger than 10 in good health and CMV-seronegative. Specimen: PBMCs. The chain's CDR3 is CASSFKSGGSTDTQYF. CDR3 coding DNA: TGTGCCAGCAGCTTTAAGAGCGGGGGGAGCACAGATACGCAGTATTTT.